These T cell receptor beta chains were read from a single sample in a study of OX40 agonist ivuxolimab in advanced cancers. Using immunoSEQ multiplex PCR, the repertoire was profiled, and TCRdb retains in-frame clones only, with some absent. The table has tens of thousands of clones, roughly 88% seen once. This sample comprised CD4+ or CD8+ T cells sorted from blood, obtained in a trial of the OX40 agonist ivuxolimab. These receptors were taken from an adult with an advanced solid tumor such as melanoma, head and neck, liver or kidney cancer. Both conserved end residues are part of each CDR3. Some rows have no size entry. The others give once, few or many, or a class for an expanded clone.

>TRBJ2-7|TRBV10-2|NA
CASSDPRGTSYEQYF
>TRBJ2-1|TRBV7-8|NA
CASSFESTDEQFF
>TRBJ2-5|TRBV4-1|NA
CASSRGTSGMETQYF
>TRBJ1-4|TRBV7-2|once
CASSIAPGQELFF
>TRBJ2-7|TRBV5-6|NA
CASSLRLRGLRSSYEQYF
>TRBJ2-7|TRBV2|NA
CASSEVEDRVNYEQYF
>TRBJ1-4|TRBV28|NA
CASGRQLLNEKLFF
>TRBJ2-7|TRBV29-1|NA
CSVSGRGDRPYEQYF
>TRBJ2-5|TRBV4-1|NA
CASSQVVGSETQYF
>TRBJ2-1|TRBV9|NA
CASSPSIGRNEQFF
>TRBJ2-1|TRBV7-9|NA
CASSFQGIEQFF
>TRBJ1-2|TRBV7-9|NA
CASSLFRRDRGIGYTF
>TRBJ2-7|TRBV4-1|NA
CASSQALTYEQYF
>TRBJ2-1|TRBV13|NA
CASSSSTATSLEQFF
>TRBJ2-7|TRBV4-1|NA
CASSQEYRSGRSEQYF
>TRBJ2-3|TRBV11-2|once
CASSPGRGFGTDTQYF
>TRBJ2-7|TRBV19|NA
CASSISRTSYEQYF
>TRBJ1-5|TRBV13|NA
CASSSRGSNQPQHF
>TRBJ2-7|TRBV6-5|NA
CASSYGPGVNNEQYF
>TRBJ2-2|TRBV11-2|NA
CASSLYPDSGNTGELFF
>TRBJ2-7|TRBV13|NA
CASSNRYEQYF
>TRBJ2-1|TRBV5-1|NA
CASSIAGFNEQFF
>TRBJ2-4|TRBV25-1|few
CASSEYRSSKNIQYF
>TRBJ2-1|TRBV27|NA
CASSPSRTSGAYNEQFF
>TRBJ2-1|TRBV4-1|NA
CASSQDGGDAHNEQFF
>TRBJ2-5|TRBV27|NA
CASSFGGTETQYF
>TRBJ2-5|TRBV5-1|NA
CASSFGGKETQYF
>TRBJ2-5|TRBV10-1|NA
CASSEHAGGETQYF
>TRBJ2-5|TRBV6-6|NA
CAISFSQGSETQYF
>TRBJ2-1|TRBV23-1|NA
CASSHPDRGNYNEQFF
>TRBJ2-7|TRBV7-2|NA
CASSLIDRYYEQYF
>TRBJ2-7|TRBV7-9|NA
CASSPTREEQYF
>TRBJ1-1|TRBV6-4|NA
CASSDEDREGTEAFF
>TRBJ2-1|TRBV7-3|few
CASSLSTLYNEQFF
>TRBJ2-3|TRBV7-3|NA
CASSARQGGSTDTQYF
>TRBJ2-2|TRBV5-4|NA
CASSSPTRFNTGELFF
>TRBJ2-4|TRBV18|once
CASSPPPGTGDIQYF
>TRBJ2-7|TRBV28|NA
CASSPPAGALREEQYF
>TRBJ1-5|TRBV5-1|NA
CASSLEPGGDQPQHF
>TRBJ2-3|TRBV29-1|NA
CSASTDTQYF
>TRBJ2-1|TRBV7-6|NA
CASSLRGGPSSYNEQFF
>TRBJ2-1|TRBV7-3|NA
CASSSTGTSGYDEQFF
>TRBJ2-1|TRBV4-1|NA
CASSYRGTLYNEQFF
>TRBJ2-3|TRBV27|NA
CASSTRLEADTQYF
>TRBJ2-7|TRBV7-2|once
CASSWGQAYEQYF
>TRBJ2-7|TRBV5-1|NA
CASSFRSGGPYEQYF
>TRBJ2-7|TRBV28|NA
CASSLGSYEQYF
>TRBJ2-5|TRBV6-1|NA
CASSEQLARETQYF
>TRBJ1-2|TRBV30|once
CAWSVQTYGYTF
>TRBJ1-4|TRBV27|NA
CASKGRYEKLFF
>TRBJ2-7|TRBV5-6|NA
CASSSGPLTYEQYF
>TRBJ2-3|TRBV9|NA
CASSVSRLTSGLTDTQYF
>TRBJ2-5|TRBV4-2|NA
CASSQEASGTETQYF
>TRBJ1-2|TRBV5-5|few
CASRTRTGFNYGYTF
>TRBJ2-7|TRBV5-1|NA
CASSLASLERELYEQYF
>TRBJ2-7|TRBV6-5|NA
CASSKGWRAYEQYF
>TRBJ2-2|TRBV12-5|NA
CASGLLTGGNTGELFF
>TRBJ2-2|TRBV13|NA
CASSLELGGANTGELFF
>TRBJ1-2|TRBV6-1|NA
CASTRRGYGYTF